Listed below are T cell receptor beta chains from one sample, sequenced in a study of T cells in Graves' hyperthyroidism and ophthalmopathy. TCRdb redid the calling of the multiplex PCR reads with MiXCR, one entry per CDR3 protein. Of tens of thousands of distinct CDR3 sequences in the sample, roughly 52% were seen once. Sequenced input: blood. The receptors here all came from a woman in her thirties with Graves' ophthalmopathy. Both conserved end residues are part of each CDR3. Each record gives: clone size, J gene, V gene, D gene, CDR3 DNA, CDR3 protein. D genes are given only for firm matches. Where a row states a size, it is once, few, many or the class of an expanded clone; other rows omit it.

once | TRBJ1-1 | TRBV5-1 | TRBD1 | TGCGCCAGCAGCTTAGGGGGCAGGGCTGAAGCTTTCTTT | CASSLGGRAEAFF
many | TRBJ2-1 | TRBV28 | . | TGTGCCTGCCAAGGGGTCTCCTACAATGAGCAGTTCTTC | CACQGVSYNEQFF
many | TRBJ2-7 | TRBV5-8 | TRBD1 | TGTGCCAGCAGCTTGAGTGGGACAGGGGGGAGGGAGCAGTACTTC | CASSLSGTGGREQYF
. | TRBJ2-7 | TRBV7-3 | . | TGTGCCAGCAGCTTGGGGGATTACGAGCAGTACTTC | CASSLGDYEQYF
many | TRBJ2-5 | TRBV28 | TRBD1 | TGTGCCAGCAGTCTCGGCAGGGGGTTCCGACAAGAGACCCAGTACTTC | CASSLGRGFRQETQYF
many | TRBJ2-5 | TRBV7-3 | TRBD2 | TGTGCCAGCAGCGAAGGGACTAGCATGTGGGAGACCCAGTACTTC | CASSEGTSMWETQYF
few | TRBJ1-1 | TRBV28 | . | TGTGCCACGCGGAGGGGGGGCGCACGGAACACTGAAGCTTTCTTT | CATRRGGARNTEAFF
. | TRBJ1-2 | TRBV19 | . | TGTGCCAGTAGCCAACAGGGATCCCTTAACTATGGCTACACCTTC | CASSQQGSLNYGYTF
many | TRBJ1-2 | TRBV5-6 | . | TGTGCCAGCCGCGTCGGGGGGGCGCGAACCGGCTACACCTTC | CASRVGGARTGYTF
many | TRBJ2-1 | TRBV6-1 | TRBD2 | TGTGCCAGCAGCTATAAGCGGACTAGCGGGAGGGCCGGGTACAATGAGCAGTTCTTC | CASSYKRTSGRAGYNEQFF
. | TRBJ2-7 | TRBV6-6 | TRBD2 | TGTGCCAGCAGCCCTAGCGGGACGAAGAAATACGAGCAGTACTTC | CASSPSGTKKYEQYF
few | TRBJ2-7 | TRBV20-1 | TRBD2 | TGCAGTACTAGAAGGACTAGCGGTGACTACGAGCAGTACTTC | CSTRRTSGDYEQYF
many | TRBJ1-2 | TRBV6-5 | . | TGTGCCAGCAGTTTACGACCCATGTCAAGGACAGCACTACCCTATGGCTACACCTTC | CASSLRPMSRTALPYGYTF
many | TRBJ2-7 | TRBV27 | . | TGTGCCAGCACCCCCGGTCTCCGCTCCTACGAGCAGTACTTC | CASTPGLRSYEQYF
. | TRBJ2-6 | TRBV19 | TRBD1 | TGTGCCGGTAGTATACAGGGGCCCGGGGTCAACGTCCTGACTTTC | CAGSIQGPGVNVLTF
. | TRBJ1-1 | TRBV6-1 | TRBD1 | TGTGCCAGCTCACCTTTAGGGGACAGGTCGGTGAACACTGAAGCTTTCTTT | CASSPLGDRSVNTEAFF
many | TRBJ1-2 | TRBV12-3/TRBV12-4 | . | TGTGCCAGCAGCCCGTTGGGACCTCTGGGGAATGGCTACACCTTC | CASSPLGPLGNGYTF
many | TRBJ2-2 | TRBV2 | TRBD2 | TGTGCCAGTACTAGCGGGAGGCTGAACACCGGGGAGCTGTTTTTT | CASTSGRLNTGELFF
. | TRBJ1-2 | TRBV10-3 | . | TGTGCCATCAGTGCCACCTACACCTTC | CAISATYTF
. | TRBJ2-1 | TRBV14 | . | TGTGCCAGCAGCCAAGATCGAACTGATGAGCGGTTCTTC | CASSQDRTDERFF
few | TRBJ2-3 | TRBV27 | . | TGTGCCAGCAGTTTACTGGGTCGTACGGCAGATACGCAGTATTTT | CASSLLGRTADTQYF
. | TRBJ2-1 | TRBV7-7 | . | TGTGCTAGCAGCCGTGGGGAGCAGTTCTTC | CASSRGEQFF
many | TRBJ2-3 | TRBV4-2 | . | TGTGCCAGCAGCTCCCGGGAGTTTAGCGGTCAAAGCACAGATACGCAGTATTTT | CASSSREFSGQSTDTQYF
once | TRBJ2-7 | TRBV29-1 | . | TGCAGCGTTGAGAGGGGCACCTACGAGCAGTACTTC | CSVERGTYEQYF
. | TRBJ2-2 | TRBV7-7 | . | TGTGCTAGCAGCTCCGGGGTCGGGGAGCCGTTCTTT | CASSSGVGEPFF
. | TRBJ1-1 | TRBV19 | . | TGTGCCAGTAGTAGCCGGGCCGTGAACACTGAAGCTTTCTTT | CASSSRAVNTEAFF
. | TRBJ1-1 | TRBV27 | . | TGTGCCAGCGCCACCTTTAAAGAAACTGAAGCTTTCTTT | CASATFKETEAFF
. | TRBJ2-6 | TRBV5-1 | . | TGCGCCAGCAGCTTGGGGGGGGCTGGGGCCAACGTCCTGACTTTC | CASSLGGAGANVLTF